A selection of T cell receptor beta chains follows, all from one sample in a study of blood T cell repertoires in COVID-19. TCRdb's copy holds only in-frame clones and misses some; the assay was immunoSEQ multiplex PCR. The table lists more than 70,000 clones, over 70% of them singletons. The sequencing input was peripheral blood. The receptors come from a human donor in a cohort sampled during active COVID-19. Both conserved end residues are part of each CDR3. Each record gives: D gene, V gene, clone size, J gene, CDR3 protein, CDR3 DNA. D genes are given only for firm matches. Some rows have no size entry. The others give once, few or many, or a class for an expanded clone.

d_gene: -
v_gene: TRBV30
abundance: -
j_gene: TRBJ1-2
CDR3aa: CAWSVPRGGSYGYTF
CDR3nt: TGTGCCTGGAGTGTACCTCGCGGAGGGAGCTATGGCTACACCTTC

d_gene: TRBD2
v_gene: TRBV6-5
abundance: -
j_gene: TRBJ2-3
CDR3aa: CASRGGSPDTQYF
CDR3nt: TGTGCCAGCCGGGGGGGGAGTCCAGATACGCAGTATTTT

d_gene: TRBD1
v_gene: TRBV6-5
abundance: -
j_gene: TRBJ2-7
CDR3aa: CASSYSRTGPYEQYF
CDR3nt: TGTGCCAGCAGTTATTCCAGGACAGGGCCCTACGAGCAGTACTTC

d_gene: -
v_gene: TRBV7-9
abundance: -
j_gene: TRBJ2-6
CDR3aa: CASRSHSSGANVLTF
CDR3nt: TGTGCCAGCAGGTCACACAGCTCTGGGGCCAACGTCCTGACTTTC

d_gene: -
v_gene: TRBV18
abundance: -
j_gene: TRBJ1-1
CDR3aa: CASSGGTNTEAFF
CDR3nt: TGTGCCAGCTCGGGGGGGACGAACACTGAAGCTTTCTTT

d_gene: TRBD2
v_gene: TRBV7-2
abundance: -
j_gene: TRBJ2-7
CDR3aa: CASSLTGGHYEQYF
CDR3nt: TGTGCCAGCAGCTTAACGGGGGGGCATTACGAGCAGTACTTC

d_gene: -
v_gene: TRBV30
abundance: -
j_gene: TRBJ2-1
CDR3aa: CAWTGDNEQFF
CDR3nt: TGTGCCTGGACAGGGGACAATGAGCAGTTCTTC

d_gene: TRBD1
v_gene: TRBV19
abundance: once
j_gene: TRBJ2-7
CDR3aa: CASSPGQGSSYEQYF
CDR3nt: TGTGCCAGTAGTCCGGGACAGGGGAGCTCCTACGAGCAGTACTTC

d_gene: -
v_gene: TRBV11-3
abundance: -
j_gene: TRBJ2-7
CDR3aa: CASSHRDTTYEQYF
CDR3nt: TGTGCCAGCAGCCACCGGGACACCACCTACGAGCAGTACTTC

d_gene: -
v_gene: TRBV20-1
abundance: -
j_gene: TRBJ1-2
CDR3aa: CSASYLNYGYTF
CDR3nt: TGCAGTGCTAGTTACCTAAACTATGGCTACACCTTC

d_gene: TRBD2
v_gene: TRBV9
abundance: -
j_gene: TRBJ2-1
CDR3aa: CASSPGLALNEQFF
CDR3nt: TGTGCCAGCAGCCCGGGACTAGCCCTCAATGAGCAGTTCTTC

d_gene: TRBD1
v_gene: TRBV6-5
abundance: -
j_gene: TRBJ1-5
CDR3aa: CASSGQGGNQPQHF
CDR3nt: TGTGCCAGCAGCGGACAGGGTGGCAATCAGCCCCAGCATTTT

d_gene: TRBD1
v_gene: TRBV5-1
abundance: few
j_gene: TRBJ1-6
CDR3aa: CASSLQGANSPLHF
CDR3nt: TGCGCCAGCAGCCTCCAGGGGGCGAATTCACCCCTCCACTTT

d_gene: -
v_gene: TRBV10-1
abundance: -
j_gene: TRBJ1-1
CDR3aa: CASSESGRRDAFF
CDR3nt: TGCGCCAGCAGTGAGTCGGGGCGCCGAGATGCTTTCTTT

d_gene: -
v_gene: TRBV6-5
abundance: once
j_gene: TRBJ1-2
CDR3aa: CASSSGAVPAGYTF
CDR3nt: TGTGCCAGCAGTTCAGGGGCAGTCCCAGCTGGCTACACCTTC

d_gene: -
v_gene: TRBV2
abundance: -
j_gene: TRBJ1-5
CDR3aa: CASTSGQTYQPQHF
CDR3nt: TGTGCCAGCACTTCAGGACAGACCTATCAGCCCCAGCATTTT

d_gene: TRBD2
v_gene: TRBV5-6
abundance: -
j_gene: TRBJ2-7
CDR3aa: CASSLGGRGAYEQYF
CDR3nt: TGTGCCAGCAGCTTAGGTGGGCGGGGGGCCTACGAGCAGTACTTC

d_gene: -
v_gene: TRBV2
abundance: -
j_gene: TRBJ1-2
CDR3aa: CASTRVGGYTF
CDR3nt: TGTGCCAGCACCAGGGTAGGTGGCTACACCTTC